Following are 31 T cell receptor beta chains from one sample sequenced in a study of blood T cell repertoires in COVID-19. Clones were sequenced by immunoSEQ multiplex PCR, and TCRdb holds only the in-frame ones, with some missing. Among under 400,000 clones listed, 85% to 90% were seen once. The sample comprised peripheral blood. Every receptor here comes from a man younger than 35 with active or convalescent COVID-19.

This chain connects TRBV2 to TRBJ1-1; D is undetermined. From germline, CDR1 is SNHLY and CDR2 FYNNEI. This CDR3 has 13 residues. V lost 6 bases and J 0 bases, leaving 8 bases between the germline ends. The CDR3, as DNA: TGTGCCAGCAGCTCAGACATGAACACTGAAGCTTTCTTT. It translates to CASSSDMNTEAFF.

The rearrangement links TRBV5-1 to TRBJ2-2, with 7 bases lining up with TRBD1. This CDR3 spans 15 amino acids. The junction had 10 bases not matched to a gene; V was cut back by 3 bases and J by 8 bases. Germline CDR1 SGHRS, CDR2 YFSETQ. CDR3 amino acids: CASSSEGAHWGELFF. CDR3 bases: TGCGCCAGCAGCTCAGAGGGGGCGCACTGGGGGGAGCTGTTTTTT.

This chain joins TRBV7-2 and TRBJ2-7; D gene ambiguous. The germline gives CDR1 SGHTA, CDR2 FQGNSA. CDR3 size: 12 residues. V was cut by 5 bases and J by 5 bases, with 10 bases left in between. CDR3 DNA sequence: TGTGCCAGCAGCCCTACTCGCGACGAGCAGTACTTC. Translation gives CASSPTRDEQYF.

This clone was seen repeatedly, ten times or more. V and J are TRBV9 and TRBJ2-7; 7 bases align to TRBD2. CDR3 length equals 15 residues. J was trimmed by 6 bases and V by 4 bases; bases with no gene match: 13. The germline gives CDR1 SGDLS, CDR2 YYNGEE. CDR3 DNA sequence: TGTGCCAGCAGCCCGGGAGAGCGGGGATTGAGCGAGCAGTACTTC. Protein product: CASSPGERGLSEQYF.

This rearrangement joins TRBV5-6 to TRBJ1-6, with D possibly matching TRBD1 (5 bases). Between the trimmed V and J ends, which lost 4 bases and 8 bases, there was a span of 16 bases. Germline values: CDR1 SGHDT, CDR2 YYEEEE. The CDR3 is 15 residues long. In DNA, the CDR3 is TGTGCCAGCAGCCCAGCGGGAGGGACCTATTCACCCCTCCACTTT. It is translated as CASSPAGGTYSPLHF.

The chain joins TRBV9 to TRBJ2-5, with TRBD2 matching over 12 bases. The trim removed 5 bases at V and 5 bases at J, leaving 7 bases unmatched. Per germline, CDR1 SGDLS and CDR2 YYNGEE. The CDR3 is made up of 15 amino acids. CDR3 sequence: CASSLAGGLVETQYF. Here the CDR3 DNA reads TGTGCCAGCAGTCTAGCGGGAGGGCTTGTGGAGACCCAGTACTTC.

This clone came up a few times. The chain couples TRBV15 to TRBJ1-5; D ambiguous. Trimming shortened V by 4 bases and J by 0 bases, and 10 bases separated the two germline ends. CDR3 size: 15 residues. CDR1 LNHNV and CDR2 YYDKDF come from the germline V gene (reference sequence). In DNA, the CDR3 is TGTGCCACCAGCATAACAGATGCTAGCAATCAGCCCCAGCATTTT. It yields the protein CATSITDASNQPQHF.

CDR3 protein: CASSASVLGANRGYTF. The CDR3 DNA sequence: TGTGCCAGCAGCGCATCAGTGCTGGGGGCCAATAGAGGCTACACCTTC. This chain links TRBV9 with TRBJ1-2; a weak D match, TRBD1 (6 bases). CDR1 and CDR2 from the germline V gene are SGDLS and YYNGEE. The CDR3 consists of 16 residues. Deletions cut 3 bases from V and 8 bases from J, with 23 bases between.

The CDR3 sequence: CASALRGSTDTQYF. The CDR3 DNA sequence: TGTGCTAGTGCCTTGCGGGGAAGCACAGATACGCAGTATTTT. The rearrangement joins TRBV12-5 to TRBJ2-3; TRBD2 might be the D (6 bases). The CDR3 totals 14 residues. The V end lost 7 bases, the J end lost 0 bases, and 11 bases lay between the germline ends. Germline CDR1 is LGHNT and CDR2 is FRNRAP.

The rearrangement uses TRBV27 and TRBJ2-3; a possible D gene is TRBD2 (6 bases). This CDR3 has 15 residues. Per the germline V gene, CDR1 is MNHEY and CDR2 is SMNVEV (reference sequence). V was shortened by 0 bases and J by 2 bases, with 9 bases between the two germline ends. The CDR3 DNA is TGTGCCAGCAGTTTATCCCGCGGGAACACAGATACGCAGTATTTT. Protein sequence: CASSLSRGNTDTQYF.

CDR3 protein: CASSESHSNQPQHF. DNA for the CDR3: TGCGCCAGCAGTGAGAGCCATAGCAATCAGCCCCAGCATTTT. The chain recombines TRBV10-1 with TRBJ1-5; unclear D gene. Germline V gene sequence: CDR1 WNHNN, CDR2 SYGVQD (reference sequence). This CDR3 is built from 14 residues. Trimming removed 2 bases at V and 0 bases at J, with 5 bases between.

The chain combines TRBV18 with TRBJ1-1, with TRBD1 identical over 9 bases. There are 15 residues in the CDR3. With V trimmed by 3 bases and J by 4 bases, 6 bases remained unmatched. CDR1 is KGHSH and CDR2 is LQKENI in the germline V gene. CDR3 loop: CASSPSTGGFTEAFF. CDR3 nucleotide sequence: TGTGCCAGCTCACCCTCGACAGGGGGTTTCACTGAAGCTTTCTTT.

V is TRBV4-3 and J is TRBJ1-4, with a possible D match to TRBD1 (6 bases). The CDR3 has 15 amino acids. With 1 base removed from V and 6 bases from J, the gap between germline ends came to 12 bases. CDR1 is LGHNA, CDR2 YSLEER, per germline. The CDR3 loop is CASSQGTAQYEKLFF. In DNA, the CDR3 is TGCGCCAGCAGCCAAGGGACAGCCCAGTATGAAAAACTGTTTTTT.

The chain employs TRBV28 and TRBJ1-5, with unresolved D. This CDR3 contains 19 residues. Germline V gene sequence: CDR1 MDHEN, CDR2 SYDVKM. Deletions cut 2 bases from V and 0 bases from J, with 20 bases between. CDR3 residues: CASSLTLWQRTYSNQPQHF. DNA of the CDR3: TGTGCCAGCAGTTTAACCCTCTGGCAGCGGACTTATAGCAATCAGCCCCAGCATTTT.

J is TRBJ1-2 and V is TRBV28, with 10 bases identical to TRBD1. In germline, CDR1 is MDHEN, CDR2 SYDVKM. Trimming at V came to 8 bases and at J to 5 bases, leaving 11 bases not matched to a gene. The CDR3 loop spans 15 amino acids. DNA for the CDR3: TGTGCCAGCGGGAGACAGGGGGCCCTTCGATATGGCTACACCTTC. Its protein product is CASGRQGALRYGYTF.

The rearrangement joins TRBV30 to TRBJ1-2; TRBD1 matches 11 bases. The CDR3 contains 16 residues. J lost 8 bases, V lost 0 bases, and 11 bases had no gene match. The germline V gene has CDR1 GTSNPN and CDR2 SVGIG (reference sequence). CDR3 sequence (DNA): TGTGCCTGGAGTGTACGGAGGACAGGGGGCGCGGGGGGCTACACCTTC. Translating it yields CAWSVRRTGGAGGYTF.

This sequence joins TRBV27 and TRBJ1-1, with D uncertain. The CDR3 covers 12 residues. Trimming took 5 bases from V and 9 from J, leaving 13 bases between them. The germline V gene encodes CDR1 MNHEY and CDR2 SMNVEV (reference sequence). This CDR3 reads CASSTNSNKAFF. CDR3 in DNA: TGTGCCAGCAGTACTAACTCGAATAAAGCTTTCTTT.

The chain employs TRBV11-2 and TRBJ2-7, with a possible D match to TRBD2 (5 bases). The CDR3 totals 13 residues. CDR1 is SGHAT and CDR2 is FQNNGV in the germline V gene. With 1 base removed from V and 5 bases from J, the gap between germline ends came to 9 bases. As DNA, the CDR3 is TGTGCCAGCAGCTTAGCGTCCGGGAACGAGCAGTACTTC. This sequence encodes CASSLASGNEQYF.

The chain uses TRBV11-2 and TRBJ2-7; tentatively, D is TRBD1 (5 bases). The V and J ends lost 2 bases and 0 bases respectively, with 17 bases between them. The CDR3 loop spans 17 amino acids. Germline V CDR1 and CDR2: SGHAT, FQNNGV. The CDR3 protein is CASSLTPPQGSSYEQYF. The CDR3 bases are TGTGCCAGCAGCTTAACCCCCCCGCAGGGAAGCTCCTACGAGCAGTACTTC.

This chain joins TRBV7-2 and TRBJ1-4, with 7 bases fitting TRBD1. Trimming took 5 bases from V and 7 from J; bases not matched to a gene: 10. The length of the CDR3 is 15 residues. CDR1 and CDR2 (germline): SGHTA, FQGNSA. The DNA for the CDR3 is TGTGCCAGCAGCACTTACAGGGGAAATGGTGAAAAACTGTTTTTT. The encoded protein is CASSTYRGNGEKLFF. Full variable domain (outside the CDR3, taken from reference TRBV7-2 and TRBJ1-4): GAGVSQSPSNKVTEKGKDVELRCDPISGHTALYWYRQSLGQGLEFLIYFQGNSAPDKSGLPSDRFSAERTGGSVSTLTIQRTQQEDSAVYLCASSTYRGNGEKLFFGSGTQLSVL.

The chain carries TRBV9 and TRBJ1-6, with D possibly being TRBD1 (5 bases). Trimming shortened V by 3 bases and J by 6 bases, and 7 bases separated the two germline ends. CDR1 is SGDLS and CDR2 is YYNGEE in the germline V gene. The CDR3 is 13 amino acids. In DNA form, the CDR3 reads TGTGCCAGCAGCGGCACAGGTAATTCACCCCTCCACTTT. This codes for CASSGTGNSPLHF.

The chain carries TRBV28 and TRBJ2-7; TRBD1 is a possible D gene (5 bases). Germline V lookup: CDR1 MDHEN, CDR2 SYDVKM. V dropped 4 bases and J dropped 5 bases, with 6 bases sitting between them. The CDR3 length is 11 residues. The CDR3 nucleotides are TGTGCCAGCAGTTCAGGGAACGAGCAGTACTTC. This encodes CASSSGNEQYF.

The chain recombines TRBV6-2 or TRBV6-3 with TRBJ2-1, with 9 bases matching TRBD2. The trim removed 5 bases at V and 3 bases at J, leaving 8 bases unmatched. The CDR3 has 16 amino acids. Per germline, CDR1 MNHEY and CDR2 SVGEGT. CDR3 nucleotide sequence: TGTGCCAGCAGTGCCCCCCTAGCGGGGAACTACAATGAGCAGTTCTTC. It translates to CASSAPLAGNYNEQFF.

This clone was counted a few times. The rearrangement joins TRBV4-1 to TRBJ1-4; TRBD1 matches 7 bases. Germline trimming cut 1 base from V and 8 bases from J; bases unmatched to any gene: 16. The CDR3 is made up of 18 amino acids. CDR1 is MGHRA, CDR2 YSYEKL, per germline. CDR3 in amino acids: CASSQAGHRGRIFEKLFF. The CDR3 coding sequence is TGCGCCAGCAGCCAAGCTGGGCACAGGGGTAGGATATTCGAAAAACTGTTTTTT.

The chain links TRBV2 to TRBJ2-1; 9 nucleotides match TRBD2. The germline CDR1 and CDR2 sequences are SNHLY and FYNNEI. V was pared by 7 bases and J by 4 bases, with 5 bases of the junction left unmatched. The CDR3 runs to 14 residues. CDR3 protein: CASTTTSGYNEQFF. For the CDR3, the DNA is TGTGCCAGCACTACGACTAGCGGATACAATGAGCAGTTCTTC.

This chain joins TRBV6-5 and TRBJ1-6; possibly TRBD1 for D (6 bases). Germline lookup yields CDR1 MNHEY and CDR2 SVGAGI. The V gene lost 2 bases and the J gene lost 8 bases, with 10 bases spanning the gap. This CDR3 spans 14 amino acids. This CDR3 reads CASSYGQRYSPLHF. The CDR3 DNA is TGTGCCAGCAGTTACGGACAGCGGTATTCACCCCTCCACTTT.

This chain's CDR3 is CASSPQGAGYTGELFF. Here the CDR3 DNA reads TGTGCCAGCAGCCCCCAGGGGGCCGGATACACCGGGGAGCTGTTTTTT. The V gene is TRBV7-3, the J gene TRBJ2-2, with TRBD1 matching over 8 bases. The CDR3 covers 16 residues. The germline V gene encodes CDR1 SGHTA and CDR2 FQGTGA. V shed 5 bases, J shed 3 bases, and the junction held 8 bases outside the gene matches. The entire variable domain, with the rest obtained from reference TRBV7-3 and TRBJ2-2, is as follows: GAGVSQTPSNKVTEKGKYVELRCDPISGHTALYWYRQSLGQGPEFLIYFQGTGAADDSGLPNDRFFAVRPEGSVSTLKIQRTERGDSAVYLCASSPQGAGYTGELFFGEGSRLTVL.

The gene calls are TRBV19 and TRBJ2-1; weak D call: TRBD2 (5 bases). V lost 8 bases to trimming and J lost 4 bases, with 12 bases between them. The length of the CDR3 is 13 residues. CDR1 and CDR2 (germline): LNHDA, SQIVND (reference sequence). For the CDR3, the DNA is TGTGCCAGTCGGGCCACGGGATACAATGAGCAGTTCTTC. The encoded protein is CASRATGYNEQFF.

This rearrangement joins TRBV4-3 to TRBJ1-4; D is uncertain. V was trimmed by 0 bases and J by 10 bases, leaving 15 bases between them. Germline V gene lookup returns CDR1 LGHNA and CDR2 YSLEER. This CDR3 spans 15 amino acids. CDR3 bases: TGCGCCAGCAGCCAAGACCGTGCGGATATCGGAAAACTGTTTTTT. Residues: CASSQDRADIGKLFF.

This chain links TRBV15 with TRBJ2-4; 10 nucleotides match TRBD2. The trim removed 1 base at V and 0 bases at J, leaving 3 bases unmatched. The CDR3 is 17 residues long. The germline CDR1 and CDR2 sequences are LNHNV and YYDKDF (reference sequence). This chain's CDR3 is CATSRGLAGIAKNIQYF. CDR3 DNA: TGTGCCACCAGCAGAGGACTAGCGGGTATAGCCAAAAACATTCAGTACTTC.

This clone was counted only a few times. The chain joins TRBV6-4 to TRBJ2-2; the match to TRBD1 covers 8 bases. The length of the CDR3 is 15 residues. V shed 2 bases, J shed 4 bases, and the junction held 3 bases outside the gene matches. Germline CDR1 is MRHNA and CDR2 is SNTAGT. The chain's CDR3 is CASSDKGTGTGELFF. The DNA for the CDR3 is TGTGCCAGCAGTGACAAAGGGACAGGCACCGGGGAGCTGTTTTTT.